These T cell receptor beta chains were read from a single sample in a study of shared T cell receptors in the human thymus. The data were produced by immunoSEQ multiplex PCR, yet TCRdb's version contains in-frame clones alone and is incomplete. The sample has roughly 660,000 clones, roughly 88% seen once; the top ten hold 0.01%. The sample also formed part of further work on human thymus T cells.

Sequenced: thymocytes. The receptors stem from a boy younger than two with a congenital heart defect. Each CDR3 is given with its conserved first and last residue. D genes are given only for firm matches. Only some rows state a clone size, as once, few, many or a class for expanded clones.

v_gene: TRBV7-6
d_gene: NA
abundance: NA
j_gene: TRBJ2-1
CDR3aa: CASSLGAGGARANEQFF
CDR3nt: TGTGCCAGCAGCTTAGGAGCGGGCGGTGCCCGGGCCAATGAGCAGTTCTTC

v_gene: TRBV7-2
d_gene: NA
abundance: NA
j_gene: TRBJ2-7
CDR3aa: CASSLAAGSSYEQYF
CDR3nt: TGTGCCAGCAGCTTAGCGGCGGGGAGCTCCTACGAGCAGTACTTC

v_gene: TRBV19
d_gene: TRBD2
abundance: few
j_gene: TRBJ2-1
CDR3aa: CASSLPSGSSYNEQFF
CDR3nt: TGTGCCAGTAGTTTGCCTAGCGGGTCCTCCTACAATGAGCAGTTCTTC

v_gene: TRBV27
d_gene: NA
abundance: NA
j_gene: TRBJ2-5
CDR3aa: CASSDFSETQYF
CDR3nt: TGTGCCAGCAGTGACTTCTCGGAGACCCAGTACTTC

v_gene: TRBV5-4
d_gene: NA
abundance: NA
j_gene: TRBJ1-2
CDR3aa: CASSRGGQTNYGYTF
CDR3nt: TGTGCCAGCAGCCGGGGTGGACAGACAAACTATGGCTACACCTTC

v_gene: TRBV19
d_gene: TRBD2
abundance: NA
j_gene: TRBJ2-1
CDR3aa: CASSSQGLASNEQFF
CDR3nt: TGTGCCAGTAGTTCCCAGGGACTAGCTTCAAACGAGCAGTTCTTC

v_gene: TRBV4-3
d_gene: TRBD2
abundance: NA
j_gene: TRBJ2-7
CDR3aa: CASSQDRLAGEYEQYF
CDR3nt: TGCGCCAGCAGCCAAGATCGTCTTGCGGGAGAATACGAGCAGTACTTC

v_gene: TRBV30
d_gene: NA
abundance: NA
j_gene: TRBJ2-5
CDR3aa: CAWRSAGKETQYF
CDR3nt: TGTGCCTGGAGGTCGGCAGGGAAAGAGACCCAGTACTTC

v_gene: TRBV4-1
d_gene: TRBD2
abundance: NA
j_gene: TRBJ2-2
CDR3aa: CASSQDRLAGGTGELFF
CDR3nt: TGCGCCAGCAGCCAAGATAGACTAGCGGGAGGCACCGGGGAGCTGTTTTTT

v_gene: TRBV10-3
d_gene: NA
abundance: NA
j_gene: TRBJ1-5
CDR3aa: CAISDPQGNQPQHF
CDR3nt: TGTGCCATCAGTGATCCCCAGGGCAATCAGCCCCAGCATTTT

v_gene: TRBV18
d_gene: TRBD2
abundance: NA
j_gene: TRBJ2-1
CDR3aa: CASSPPTSGDFNEQFF
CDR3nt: TGTGCCAGCTCACCTCCTACTAGCGGAGATTTCAATGAGCAGTTCTTC

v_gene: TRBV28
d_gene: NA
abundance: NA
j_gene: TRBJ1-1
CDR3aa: CASSVTPGVMNTEAFF
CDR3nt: TGTGCCAGCAGTGTTACTCCCGGGGTTATGAACACTGAAGCTTTCTTT

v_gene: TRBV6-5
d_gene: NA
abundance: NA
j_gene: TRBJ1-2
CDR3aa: CASSYSGRNGYTF
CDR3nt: TGTGCCAGCAGTTACTCTGGGAGGAATGGCTACACCTTC

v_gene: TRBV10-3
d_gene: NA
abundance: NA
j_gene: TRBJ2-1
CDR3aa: CAIKPPSPSEQFF
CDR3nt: TGTGCCATCAAGCCTCCTAGTCCGAGTGAGCAGTTCTTC

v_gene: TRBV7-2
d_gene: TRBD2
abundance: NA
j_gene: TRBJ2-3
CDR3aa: CASSLNGRVPDTQYF
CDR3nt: TGTGCCAGCAGCTTAAACGGGAGGGTCCCAGATACGCAGTATTTT